The clone carrying this TCR beta chain was observed many times. This table comes from immunoSEQ multiplex PCR, and its TCRdb copy is limited to in-frame clones, with some not included. The table records roughly 200,000 clones, roughly 89% of them present only once. The J segment lost 1 base and the V segment lost 5 bases, leaving 1 base of the junction unmatched. Per germline, CDR1 MNHEY and CDR2 SVGAGI. The CDR3 runs to 14 residues. This sample was included in a study of blood T cell repertoires in COVID-19. The rearrangement uses TRBV6-5 and TRBJ2-1; 8 bases match TRBD2. The source material was PBMCs or T cells enriched from blood (not recorded which). The sequence came from a man between 18 and 35 years old with acute COVID-19. This CDR3 is CASSIAGSYNEQFF. The CDR3 DNA sequence: TGTGCCAGCAGTATAGCGGGATCCTACAATGAGCAGTTCTTC.